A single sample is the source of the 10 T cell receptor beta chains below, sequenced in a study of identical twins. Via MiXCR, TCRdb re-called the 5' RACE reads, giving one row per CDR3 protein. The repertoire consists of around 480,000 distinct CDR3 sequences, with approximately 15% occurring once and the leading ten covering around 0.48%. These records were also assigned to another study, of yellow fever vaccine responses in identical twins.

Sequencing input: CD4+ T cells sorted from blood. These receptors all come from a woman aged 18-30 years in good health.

The CDR3 DNA reads TGTGCCAGTAGCATTGCCACCGGGGAGCTGTTTTTT. It yields the protein CASSIATGELFF. The chain is built from TRBV19 and TRBJ2-2; no firm D call. The V and J ends lost 6 bases and 4 bases respectively, with 6 bases between them. The CDR3 runs to 12 residues. CDR1 and CDR2 from the germline V gene are LNHDA and SQIVND (reference sequence).

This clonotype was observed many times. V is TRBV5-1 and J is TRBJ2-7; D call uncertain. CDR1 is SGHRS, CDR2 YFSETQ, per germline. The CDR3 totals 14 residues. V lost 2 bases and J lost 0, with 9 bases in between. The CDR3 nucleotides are TGCGCCAGCAGCTTCTCTTACACCTCCTACGAGCAGTACTTC. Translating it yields CASSFSYTSYEQYF.

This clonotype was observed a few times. The CDR3 bases are TGTGCCATCAGTGAACTAGCGGGAGGGAGCACAGATACGCAGTATTTT. Amino acid sequence: CAISELAGGSTDTQYF. The chain has TRBV10-3 and TRBJ2-3, with 13 nucleotides matching TRBD2. Per the germline V gene, CDR1 is ENHRY and CDR2 is SYGVKD. V gave up 3 bases and J gave up 0 bases; unmatched junction bases: 0. CDR3 length: 16 amino acids.

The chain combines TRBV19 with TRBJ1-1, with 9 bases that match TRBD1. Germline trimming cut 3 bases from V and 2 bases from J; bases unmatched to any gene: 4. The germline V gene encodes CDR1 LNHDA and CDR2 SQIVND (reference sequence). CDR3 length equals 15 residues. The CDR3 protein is CASSMGDRANTEAFF. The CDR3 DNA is TGTGCCAGTAGTATGGGGGACAGGGCAAACACTGAAGCTTTCTTT.

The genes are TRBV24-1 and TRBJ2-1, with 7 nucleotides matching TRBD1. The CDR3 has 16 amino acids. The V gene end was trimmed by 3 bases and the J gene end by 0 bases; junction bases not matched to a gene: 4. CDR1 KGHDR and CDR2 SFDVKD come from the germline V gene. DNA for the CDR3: TGTGCCACCAGTGATCCTGACAGGGTCTCCTACAATGAGCAGTTCTTC. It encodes CATSDPDRVSYNEQFF.

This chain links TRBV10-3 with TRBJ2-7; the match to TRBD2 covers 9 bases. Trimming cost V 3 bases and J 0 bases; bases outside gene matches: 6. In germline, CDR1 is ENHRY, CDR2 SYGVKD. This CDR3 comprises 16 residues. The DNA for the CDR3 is TGTGCCATCAGTGATTGGCAAGCGGGGGGCTCCTACGAGCAGTACTTC. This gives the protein CAISDWQAGGSYEQYF.

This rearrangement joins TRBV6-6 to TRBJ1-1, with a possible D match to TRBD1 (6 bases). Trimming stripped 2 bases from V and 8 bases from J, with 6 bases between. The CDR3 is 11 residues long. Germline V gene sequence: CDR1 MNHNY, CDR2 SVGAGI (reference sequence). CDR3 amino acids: CASSYTGEAFF. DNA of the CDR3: TGTGCCAGCAGTTACACAGGGGAAGCTTTCTTT.

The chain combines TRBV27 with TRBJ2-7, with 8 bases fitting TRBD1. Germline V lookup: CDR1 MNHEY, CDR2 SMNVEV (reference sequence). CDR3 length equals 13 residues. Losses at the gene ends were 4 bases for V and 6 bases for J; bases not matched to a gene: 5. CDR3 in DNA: TGTGCCAGCAGTTACCTCGACAGGGGCGAGCAGTACTTC. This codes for CASSYLDRGEQYF.

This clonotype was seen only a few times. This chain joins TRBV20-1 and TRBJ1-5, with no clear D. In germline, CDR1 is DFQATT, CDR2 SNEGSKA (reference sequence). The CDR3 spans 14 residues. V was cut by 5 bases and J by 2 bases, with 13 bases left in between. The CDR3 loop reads CSAPSLQGNQPQHF. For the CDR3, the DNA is TGCAGTGCTCCCTCCTTGCAGGGCAATCAGCCCCAGCATTTT.

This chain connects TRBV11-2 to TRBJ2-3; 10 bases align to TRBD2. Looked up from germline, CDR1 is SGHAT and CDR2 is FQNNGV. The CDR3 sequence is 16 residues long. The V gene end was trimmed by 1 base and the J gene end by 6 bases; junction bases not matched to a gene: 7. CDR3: CASSLGILAGQDTQYF. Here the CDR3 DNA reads TGTGCCAGCAGCTTAGGTATACTAGCGGGGCAGGATACGCAGTATTTT.